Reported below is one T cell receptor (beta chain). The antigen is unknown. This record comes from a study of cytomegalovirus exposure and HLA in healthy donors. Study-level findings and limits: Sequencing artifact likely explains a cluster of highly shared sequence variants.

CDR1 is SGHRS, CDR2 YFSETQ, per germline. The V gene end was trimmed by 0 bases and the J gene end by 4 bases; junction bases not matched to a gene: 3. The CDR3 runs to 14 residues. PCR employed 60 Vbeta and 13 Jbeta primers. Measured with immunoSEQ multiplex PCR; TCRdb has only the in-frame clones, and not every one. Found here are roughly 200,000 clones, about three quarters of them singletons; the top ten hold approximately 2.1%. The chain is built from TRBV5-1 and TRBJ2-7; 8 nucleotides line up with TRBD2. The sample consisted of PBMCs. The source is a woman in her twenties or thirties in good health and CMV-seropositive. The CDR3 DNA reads TGCGCCAGCAGCTTGGGTCGGGGGGGTTACGAGCAGTACTTC. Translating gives CASSLGRGGYEQYF.